The sequence of this TCR beta chain was determined in a study of blood T cells in healthy people across ages. Sample-barcoded 5' priming and a J-beta primer mix drove a second PCR of roughly 6 to 12 cycles. TCRdb independently ran MiXCR on the 5' RACE reads; one entry per CDR3 protein. The data hold some 1.7 million distinct CDR3 sequences, with 28% observed a single time. This clonotype has a handful of counts. In germline, CDR1 is SGDLS, CDR2 YYNGEE. V was pared by 0 bases and J by 5 bases, with 18 bases between. The CDR3 is made up of 16 amino acids. The clonotype comes from a woman aged 25-40 years in good health. The sequencing input was blood. The V and J genes are TRBV9 and TRBJ2-7; the D gene is possibly TRBD2 (5 bases). Written as DNA, the CDR3 is TGTGCCAGCAGCGTAGGGGTCCTCGGGGAAGTAGACGAGCAGTACTTC. This translates into CASSVGVLGEVDEQYF.